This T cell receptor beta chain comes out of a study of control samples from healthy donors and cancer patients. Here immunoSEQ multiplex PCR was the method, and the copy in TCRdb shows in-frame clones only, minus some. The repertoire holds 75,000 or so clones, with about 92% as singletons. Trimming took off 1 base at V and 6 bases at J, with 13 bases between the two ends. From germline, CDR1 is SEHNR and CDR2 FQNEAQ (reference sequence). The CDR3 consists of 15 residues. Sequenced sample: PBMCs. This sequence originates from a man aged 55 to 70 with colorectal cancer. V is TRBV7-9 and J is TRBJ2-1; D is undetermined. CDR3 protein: CASSLGPSPLNEQFF. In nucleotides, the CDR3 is TGTGCCAGCAGCTTAGGGCCTAGTCCCCTCAATGAGCAGTTCTTC.